This T cell receptor beta chain was identified during a study of T cell repertoires in cytomegalovirus infection (dated by TCRdb to the late 2010s). Turning to the overall study: Peptide stimulations targeted recently identified HLA-C-restricted CMV epitopes, whose presentation resists viral immunomodulation, together with well-studied HLA-B-restricted epitopes. Donor HLA type was relevant to the analysis, because carriage of CMV infection together with the matching HLA type was indicated by public TCR beta signatures.

V is trimmed back by 6 bases and J by 4 bases, and the junction contains 9 bases that no gene match accounts for. There are 14 amino acids in the CDR3, from cysteine to phenylalanine inclusive. The read is trimmed to its CDR3 DNA, 42 bases read in frame from base 1. Sequencing relied on an Illumina HiSeq 1500. TCRdb trimmed public reads at Q25 via fastp, called clones via MiXCR and kept in-frame beta chains. All rows with the same CDR3 protein become a single entry with the most common DNA and genes. In this sample the table shows 640,000 or so distinct CDR3 sequences, 33% of which occur a single time. The biggest ten clones account for 18% of the sample. What the work shows at the level of the full study, not this receptor alone: In both this cohort and an independent 352-donor cohort, the cumulative frequency of public TCR beta family members distinguished carriers of CMV infection plus the relevant HLA type. The ex vivo response was dominated by HLA-C-restricted CMV-specific TCR beta clonotypes, which also provided the single most frequent clonotype in two of eight donors.

This clonotype came up once. Its antigen is still unknown. Base-call qualities are not available, and no considerably larger clone is one nucleotide away. Single-read evidence is weak. The sample's treatment or condition label, decoded: in vitro stimulation with specific CMV peptide epitopes to enrich CMV-specific T cells. The receptor was isolated from a human donor in good health (CMV status not recorded). Some clones in this sample may be carry-over from other donors' samples. The V gene is TRBV12-3 or TRBV12-4 and the J gene is TRBJ2-7, with 7 bases matching TRBD1. This material consisted of cultured PBMCs, taken from culture after CMV antigen stimulation. The CDR3 reads CASSPQGTMYEQYF. DNA sequence: TGTGCCAGCAGCCCACAGGGGACGATGTACGAGCAGTACTTC.